A single sample is the source of the 29 T cell receptor beta chains below, sequenced in a study of Graves' ophthalmopathy and Graves' hyperthyroidism. Transcripts of RNA were the source for amplifying TCR beta CDR3 regions. An opening RT-PCR round employed HTBI primers and preceded a second-round multiplex PCR. MiXCR, run by TCRdb on the multiplex PCR reads, gives a single entry per CDR3 protein. This table has some 400,000 distinct CDR3 sequences, approximately 20% appearing once. The sequenced sample was peripheral blood. Receptors were obtained from a woman aged 18-29 years with Graves' ophthalmopathy.

This clonotype has at least ten counts. This rearrangement joins TRBV28 to TRBJ2-7; 8 positions agree with TRBD2. The CDR3 totals 15 residues. Looked up from germline, CDR1 is MDHEN and CDR2 is SYDVKM. Trimming at V came to 3 bases and at J to 4 bases, leaving 8 bases not matched to a gene. The CDR3 is CASSFPGLGHYEQYF. CDR3 in DNA: TGTGCCAGCAGTTTCCCGGGACTAGGGCATTACGAGCAGTACTTC. The full variable domain, in which reference TRBV28 and TRBJ2-7 provide the parts outside the CDR3, is DVKVTQSSRYLVKRTGEKVFLECVQDMDHENMFWYRQDPGLGLRLIYFSYDVKMKEKGDIPEGYSVSREKKERFSLILESASTNQTSMYLCASSFPGLGHYEQYFGPGTRLTVT.

This clonotype was observed at least ten times. The chain joins TRBV30 to TRBJ1-1; no definite D call. CDR3 length equals 13 residues. Germline V gene lookup returns CDR1 GTSNPN and CDR2 SVGIG (reference sequence). V shed 4 bases and J shed 1 base, with 10 bases lying between them. The CDR3 loop is CAWTRVENTEAFF. The CDR3 DNA reads TGTGCCTGGACTCGCGTGGAGAACACTGAAGCTTTCTTT.

There are many counts of this clonotype. CDR3 coding DNA: TGCAGCGCCACCAAGGGGCAGGGAACTGAAGCTTTCTTT. As protein: CSATKGQGTEAFF. The chain combines TRBV29-1 with TRBJ1-1, with D possibly matching TRBD1 (5 bases). This CDR3 region has 13 residues. Per germline, CDR1 SQVTM and CDR2 ANQGSEA. V gave up 7 bases and J gave up 5 bases, with 17 bases separating them.

The V and J genes are TRBV6-1 and TRBJ2-6; D is perhaps TRBD1 (5 bases). V lost 6 bases, J lost 3 bases, and 12 bases lay in between. Germline assignment: CDR1 MNHNS and CDR2 SASEGT. This CDR3 spans 15 amino acids. CDR3 nucleotides: TGTGCCAGCAGGCCCGACAGATATGGGGCCAACGTCCTGACTTTC. Amino acids: CASRPDRYGANVLTF.

In its sample, this clonotype was seen many times. This chain uses TRBV18 with TRBJ1-2; TRBD1 aligns across 7 bases. The germline gives CDR1 KGHSH, CDR2 LQKENI. Trimming at V came to 2 bases and at J to 4 bases, leaving 7 bases not matched to a gene. The CDR3 loop spans 15 amino acids. CDR3 sequence: CASSPEGGGSYGYTF. The DNA of the CDR3 is TGTGCCAGCTCACCAGAGGGAGGGGGCTCCTATGGCTACACCTTC.

This clonotype showed up many times. The gene calls are TRBV6-1 and TRBJ2-7; TRBD1 agrees at 10 bases. V lost 6 bases to trimming and J lost 7 bases; unmatched junction nucleotides: 12. The CDR3 loop spans 15 amino acids. Germline values: CDR1 MNHNS, CDR2 SASEGT. CDR3 nucleotide sequence: TGTGCCAGCAGCCGGGGGACAGGGGCCCTCGGGGAGCAGTACTTC. It translates to CASSRGTGALGEQYF.

In this sample, this clonotype turned up a few times. The chain recombines TRBV5-1 with TRBJ1-1; D is unclear. The CDR3 consists of 13 residues. Trimming cost V 7 bases and J 1 base, with 11 bases left between them. Germline V gene lookup returns CDR1 SGHRS and CDR2 YFSETQ. The CDR3 region has the DNA TGCGCCAGCTATCCCCCGGGGAACACTGAAGCTTTCTTT. Translating gives CASYPPGNTEAFF.

Of note for this clonotype: A much larger clone differs from this one at a single base, so this may be a read error. This sequence joins TRBV5-1 and TRBJ1-2, with unresolved D. Looked up from germline, CDR1 is SGHRS and CDR2 is YFSETQ. This CDR3 contains 13 residues. The CDR3 DNA follows: TGCGCCAGCAGCTTGGAAGCTAACTATGGCTGCACCTTC. As protein: CASSLEANYGCTF.

This clonotype was seen ten or more times. The chain links TRBV12-3 or TRBV12-4 to TRBJ2-5; 9 bases align to TRBD1. V was clipped by 7 bases and J by 8 bases; unmatched bases: 11. The CDR3 sequence is 14 residues long. CDR3 region: CASNLTPGQGTQYF. DNA of the CDR3: TGTGCCAGCAATCTAACACCGGGACAGGGAACCCAGTACTTC.

Ten or more counts support this clonotype. V usage is TRBV6-2 or TRBV6-3 and J usage is TRBJ2-7; 13 positions match TRBD2. The V and J ends lost 7 bases and 2 bases, in that order; junction bases with no gene match: 5. Germline V lookup: CDR1 MNHEY, CDR2 SVGEGT. The CDR3 has 15 residues. The CDR3 spells CASTPGLAGAYEQYF. The DNA for the CDR3 is TGTGCCAGCACTCCCGGACTAGCGGGGGCCTACGAGCAGTACTTC.

In this sample, this clonotype turned up many times. The chain has TRBV20-1 and TRBJ2-5, with 9 bases fitting TRBD1. V trimming: 5 bases; J trimming: 4 bases; junction bases outside the gene matches: 5. The CDR3 covers 13 residues. The germline gives CDR1 DFQATT, CDR2 SNEGSKA (reference sequence). The CDR3 DNA follows: TGCAGTGCTGGGACAGGGATCGGAGAGACCCAGTACTTC. Amino acids: CSAGTGIGETQYF.

Ten or more counts support this clonotype. The V gene is TRBV6-2 or TRBV6-3, the J gene TRBJ1-5; the match to TRBD1 covers 9 bases. Trimming at V came to 6 bases and at J to 5 bases, leaving 14 bases not matched to a gene. This CDR3 has 17 residues. Germline V gene sequence: CDR1 MNHEY, CDR2 SVGEGT. DNA for the CDR3: TGTGCCAGCAGCTTCCGGGACAGGGAACTTCGGGATCAGCCCCAGCATTTT. Its translation: CASSFRDRELRDQPQHF.

The table lists this clonotype with many counts. This chain uses TRBV25-1 with TRBJ1-1; D perhaps matches TRBD1 (5 bases). Germline V gene sequence: CDR1 MGHDK, CDR2 SYGVNS. The CDR3 has 12 amino acids. V dropped 5 bases and J dropped 7 bases, with 11 bases sitting between them. In DNA form, the CDR3 reads TGTGCCAGCAGTCGGGACGGCCATGAAGCTTTCTTT. This codes for CASSRDGHEAFF.

This clonotype was detected many times. The rearrangement joins TRBV7-9 to TRBJ2-2; D ambiguous. Germline V gene lookup returns CDR1 SEHNR and CDR2 FQNEAQ (reference sequence). The CDR3 sequence is 13 residues long. Trimming took off 4 bases at V and 6 bases at J, with 9 bases between the two ends. CDR3 region: CASSSRRPGELFF. CDR3 bases: TGTGCCAGCAGCTCCCGAAGGCCCGGGGAGCTGTTTTTT.

This clonotype has at least ten counts. This chain connects TRBV19 to TRBJ1-1; TRBD1 matches 8 bases. Germline-derived CDR1 and CDR2 are LNHDA and SQIVND (reference sequence). V lost 7 bases and J lost 10; bases outside the gene matches: 8. This CDR3 has 12 residues. This CDR3 is CASTNRQGIAFF. CDR3 in DNA: TGTGCCAGTACCAACCGACAGGGGATAGCTTTCTTT.

In its sample, this clonotype was seen many times. This chain links TRBV5-6 with TRBJ2-7; D remains unclear. The ends were cut back, 2 bases at V and 3 bases at J, with 9 bases in the middle. The CDR3 is 13 amino acids. Germline V gives CDR1 SGHDT, CDR2 YYEEEE. Here the CDR3 reads CASSLFRDYEQYF. CDR3 sequence (DNA): TGTGCCAGCAGCTTATTCAGAGACTACGAGCAGTACTTC.

There are many counts of this clonotype. The chain joins TRBV20-1 to TRBJ1-2; D remains unclear. This CDR3 is 10 amino acids long. The V gene lost 4 bases and the J gene lost 2 bases, with 2 bases spanning the gap. Germline CDR1 reads DFQATT; CDR2 reads SNEGSKA (reference sequence). This CDR3 is CSAMNYGYTF. The CDR3 DNA follows: TGCAGTGCTATGAACTATGGCTACACCTTC.

This clonotype was seen many times. This chain links TRBV6-1 with TRBJ2-7; 7 bases line up with TRBD1. Germline-derived CDR1 and CDR2 are MNHNS and SASEGT. The CDR3 contains 14 residues. With 6 bases clipped from V and 7 bases from J, the junction kept 12 bases outside the gene matches. This CDR3 reads CASRTTGDPREQYF. The CDR3 bases are TGTGCCAGCAGAACAACAGGGGACCCTCGGGAGCAGTACTTC.

This clonotype was detected many times. This sequence joins TRBV11-2 and TRBJ2-2; 7 nucleotides agree with TRBD2. This CDR3 has 13 amino acids. The germline CDR1 and CDR2 sequences are SGHAT and FQNNGV. V trimming: 11 bases; J trimming: 7 bases; junction bases outside the gene matches: 10. CDR3 DNA: TGTGCCTGCCTTGGGAGGGGTAACGGGGAGCTGTTTTTT. It yields the protein CACLGRGNGELFF.

This clonotype was found many times. The CDR3 reads CASSRELANEQYF. For the CDR3, the DNA is TGCGCCAGCAGCCGCGAACTAGCCAACGAGCAGTACTTC. The chain links TRBV4-1 to TRBJ2-7, with D tentatively TRBD2 (6 bases). In germline, CDR1 is MGHRA, CDR2 YSYEKL. The CDR3 is made up of 13 amino acids. Trimming took off 4 bases at V and 5 bases at J, with 12 bases between the two ends.

This clonotype has a count of ten or more. The gene calls are TRBV14 and TRBJ2-5, with 7 bases fitting TRBD1. Per germline, CDR1 SGHDN and CDR2 FVKESK. With 4 bases clipped from V and 3 bases from J, the junction kept 11 bases outside the gene matches. The CDR3 contains 16 residues. In DNA form, the CDR3 reads TGTGCCAGCAGCCCAATCGGACAGGCTTCGGAAGAGACCCAGTACTTC. Translated, it gives CASSPIGQASEETQYF.

This clonotype was counted ten times or more. V is TRBV6-2 or TRBV6-3 and J is TRBJ1-1, with D possibly being TRBD1 (5 bases). The CDR3 sequence is 14 residues long. Trimming pared 5 bases from V and 6 bases from J, leaving 16 bases between. Germline V gives CDR1 MNHEY, CDR2 SVGEGT. The CDR3 DNA follows: TGTGCCAGCAGTCCCTCCAGGGATCTCGCTGAAGCTTTCTTT. It translates to CASSPSRDLAEAFF.

This clonotype was counted at least ten times. The rearrangement links TRBV15 to TRBJ2-5, with a possible D match to TRBD1 (5 bases). The CDR3 is made up of 14 amino acids. The germline V and J ends were trimmed by 0 bases and 1 base, with 6 bases remaining between them. Germline V gene lookup returns CDR1 LNHNV and CDR2 YYDKDF (reference sequence). The CDR3, as DNA: TGTGCCACCAGCAGAGACAGGGTCCAAGAGACCCAGTACTTC. It is translated as CATSRDRVQETQYF.

The chain joins TRBV12-3 or TRBV12-4 to TRBJ2-7; D possibly matches TRBD1 or TRBD2 (6 bases each). The V and J ends lost 4 bases and 3 bases respectively, with 16 bases between them. This CDR3 spans 15 amino acids. The CDR3 DNA follows: TGTGCCAGCAGTTGGGCGAGGGGGGAAGACTACGAGCAGTACTTC. Amino acids: CASSWARGEDYEQYF.

At least ten counts were recorded for this clonotype. The V and J genes are TRBV7-2 and TRBJ1-1; no firm D call. Germline lookup yields CDR1 SGHTA and CDR2 FQGNSA. The V end was cut by 1 base, the J end by 3 bases, with 6 bases between. This CDR3 contains 13 residues. The CDR3 protein is CASSLGWDTEAFF. Here the CDR3 DNA reads TGTGCCAGCAGCTTAGGCTGGGACACTGAAGCTTTCTTT.

This clonotype was seen just once. The V gene is TRBV6-1, the J gene TRBJ2-7; 8 positions agree with TRBD1. Germline CDR1 and CDR2: MNHNS and SASEGT. V lost 6 bases to trimming and J lost 0 bases; unmatched junction nucleotides: 7. The CDR3 has 15 residues. The CDR3 coding sequence is TGTGCCAGCAGAACCGACAGGGGAAACTCCTACGAGCAGTACTTC. Its translation is CASRTDRGNSYEQYF.

The chain combines TRBV6-2 or TRBV6-3 with TRBJ1-6; D perhaps matches TRBD1 (6 bases). The V end lost 6 bases, the J end lost 1 base, and 16 bases lay between the germline ends. Germline lookup yields CDR1 MNHEY and CDR2 SVGEGT. This CDR3 has 17 amino acids. CDR3 nucleotide sequence: TGTGCCAGCAGAAGAAACAGGGTGGCGTCCTATAATTCACCCCTCCACTTT. Translated: CASRRNRVASYNSPLHF.

At least ten counts were recorded for this clonotype. The chain uses TRBV9 and TRBJ1-1; D call uncertain. V was pared by 0 bases and J by 5 bases, with 14 bases between. CDR3 length: 15 residues. Germline CDR1 is SGDLS and CDR2 is YYNGEE. This CDR3 reads CASSVDLGPTTEAFF. Written as DNA, the CDR3 is TGTGCCAGCAGCGTAGATCTTGGACCAACAACTGAAGCTTTCTTT.

The sample holds many counts of this clonotype. The J gene is TRBJ1-1, the V gene TRBV4-3, with 8 bases matching TRBD1. Germline trimming cut 3 bases from V and 0 bases from J; bases unmatched to any gene: 6. The CDR3 runs to 16 residues. Per germline, CDR1 LGHNA and CDR2 YSLEER. For the CDR3, the DNA is TGCGCCAGCAGCCAGTACAGGGGGGACGTGAACACTGAAGCTTTCTTT. Translation gives CASSQYRGDVNTEAFF.